Following are 24 T cell receptor beta chains from one sample sequenced in a study of cytomegalovirus exposure and HLA in healthy donors. With 60 Vbeta and 13 Jbeta primers, the PCR was carried out. This table comes from immunoSEQ multiplex PCR, and its TCRdb copy is limited to in-frame clones, with some not included. In the table there are 89,000 or so clones, 70% to 80% of which are singletons. Sequences were obtained from PBMCs. The source is a man between 18 and 35 years old in good health and CMV-seropositive.

In its sample, this clone was seen a few times. The chain uses TRBV6-5 and TRBJ1-2; 7 positions match TRBD1. CDR1 is MNHEY and CDR2 is SVGAGI in the germline V gene. Losses at the gene ends were 0 bases for V and 4 bases for J; bases not matched to a gene: 2. There are 14 residues in the CDR3. DNA for the CDR3: TGTGCCAGCAGTTACTCGGACAGGCGCTATGGCTACACCTTC. It yields the protein CASSYSDRRYGYTF.

The sample holds a few counts of this clone. V usage is TRBV5-1 and J usage is TRBJ2-3; 11 bases map to TRBD2. Germline CDR1 reads SGHRS; CDR2 reads YFSETQ. The junction had 8 bases not matched to a gene; V was cut back by 2 bases and J by 6 bases. CDR3 size: 16 residues. The CDR3 loop is CASSFSGGAVADTQYF. CDR3 nucleotides: TGCGCCAGCAGCTTTAGCGGGGGGGCTGTTGCGGATACGCAGTATTTT.

The chain has TRBV29-1 and TRBJ2-7; TRBD1 matches at 10 bases. Germline CDR1 SQVTM, CDR2 ANQGSEA. The CDR3 loop spans 12 amino acids. The V gene end was trimmed by 7 bases and the J gene end by 6 bases; junction bases not matched to a gene: 6. The CDR3 DNA is TGCAGCGCTACTCGGGACAGGGGCGAGCAGTACTTC. It specifies CSATRDRGEQYF.

The rearrangement uses TRBV30 and TRBJ2-5, with TRBD2 matching 8 bases. The assigned J gene may be wrong: the sequence end matches TRBJ2-7 better. The CDR3 spans 15 residues. CDR1 is GTSNPN, CDR2 SVGIG, per germline (reference sequence). The CDR3 region has the DNA TGTGCCTGGATCGGGGGGGGACTAAAGAGAAACGAGCAGTACTTC. Translated: CAWIGGGLKRNEQYF.

This clone was recorded once. The genes are TRBV28 and TRBJ1-3; the D gene is possibly TRBD1 (6 bases). V lost 6 bases to trimming and J lost 0 bases, with 9 bases between them. This CDR3 is built from 14 residues. The V gene's germline CDR1 is MDHEN and CDR2 SYDVKM. The CDR3 here is CASSQGYSGNTIYF. CDR3 in DNA: TGTGCCAGCAGCCAGGGGTACTCTGGAAACACCATATATTTT. Complete variable domain (other parts from reference TRBV28 and TRBJ1-3): DVKVTQSSRYLVKRTGEKVFLECVQDMDHENMFWYRQDPGLGLRLIYFSYDVKMKEKGDIPEGYSVSREKKERFSLILESASTNQTSMYLCASSQGYSGNTIYFGEGSWLTVV.

The V gene is TRBV5-5, the J gene TRBJ1-5; TRBD1 is a possible D gene (6 bases). The CDR3 consists of 15 residues. Trimming left V 4 bases short and J 3 bases short, with 14 bases between. CDR1 is SGHKS, CDR2 YYEKEE, per germline (reference sequence). The chain's CDR3 is CASSPTGINNQPQHF. CDR3 sequence (DNA): TGTGCCAGCAGCCCGACAGGAATAAACAATCAGCCCCAGCATTTT.

V and J are TRBV7-2 and TRBJ2-7; tentative D call: TRBD2 (5 bases). This CDR3 contains 15 residues. The germline V gene encodes CDR1 SGHTA and CDR2 FQGNSA. The V end lost 3 bases, the J end lost 4 bases, and 16 bases lay between the germline ends. CDR3 loop: CASSFGEPGRYEQYF. CDR3 coding DNA: TGTGCCAGCAGCTTCGGGGAGCCTGGGAGATACGAGCAGTACTTC.

The chain has TRBV11-2 and TRBJ2-3; no clear D gene. The CDR3 is 13 residues long. Germline V gives CDR1 SGHAT, CDR2 FQNNGV. The germline V and J ends were trimmed by 5 bases and 3 bases, with 9 bases remaining between them. In DNA form, the CDR3 reads TGTGCCAGCAGCCCCATCGGGACAGATACGCAGTATTTT. Translation: CASSPIGTDTQYF.

The CDR3 region has the DNA TGTGCCAGCAGTCCTCCCCGGGTACTTTGGCAGTACTTC. The encoded protein is CASSPPRVLWQYF. The chain carries TRBV27 and TRBJ2-7; D is ambiguous. The V gene lost 5 bases and the J gene lost 9 bases, with 17 bases spanning the gap. CDR1 is MNHEY and CDR2 is SMNVEV in the germline V gene (reference sequence). The CDR3 extends over 13 amino acids.

The gene calls are TRBV27 and TRBJ2-7, with a weak D call TRBD2 (6 bases). V was shortened by 3 bases and J by 6 bases, with 6 bases between the two germline ends. This CDR3 contains 11 residues. CDR1 MNHEY and CDR2 SMNVEV come from the germline V gene (reference sequence). CDR3 in amino acids: CASSLGGEQYF. The DNA for the CDR3 is TGTGCCAGCAGTTTGGGGGGCGAGCAGTACTTC.

J is TRBJ2-7 and V is TRBV29-1, with 7 nucleotides matching TRBD1. This CDR3 comprises 13 residues. Per germline, CDR1 SQVTM and CDR2 ANQGSEA. V trimming: 4 bases; J trimming: 2 bases; junction bases outside the gene matches: 5. The CDR3 DNA sequence: TGCAGCGTTGTAGAGCAGGGGGCCTACGAGCAGTACTTC. Its protein product is CSVVEQGAYEQYF.

This clone has a handful of counts. The chain combines TRBV5-1 with TRBJ2-6; a possible D gene is TRBD1 (6 bases). From germline, CDR1 is SGHRS and CDR2 YFSETQ. Trimming shortened V by 8 bases and J by 3 bases, and 15 bases separated the two germline ends. This CDR3 has 15 amino acids. CDR3 loop: CASSEQGIGANVLTF. DNA of the CDR3: TGCGCCAGTTCAGAACAGGGCATTGGGGCCAACGTCCTGACTTTC.

J is TRBJ2-4 and V is TRBV4-2; TRBD2 might be the D (5 bases). V dropped 1 base and J dropped 13 bases, with 14 bases sitting between them. The CDR3 consists of 13 residues. Germline CDR1 reads LGHNA; CDR2 reads YNFKEQ. CDR3 amino acids: CASSQGAGVAQYF. CDR3 DNA sequence: TGTGCCAGCAGCCAAGGGGCTGGGGTAGCGCAGTACTTC.

The chain joins TRBV19 to TRBJ1-5; TRBD1 matches at 10 bases. In germline, CDR1 is LNHDA, CDR2 SQIVND (reference sequence). This CDR3 is 16 amino acids long. Germline trimming cut 7 bases from V and 6 bases from J; bases unmatched to any gene: 12. CDR3 nucleotide sequence: TGTGCCAGTACCGCTTCTCCGGGACAGGGGCTTCAGCCCCAGCATTTT. Amino acids: CASTASPGQGLQPQHF.

The rearrangement links TRBV27 to TRBJ2-7, with no clear D. V lost 3 bases and J 0 bases, leaving 9 bases between the germline ends. This CDR3 is built from 14 residues. Per germline, CDR1 MNHEY and CDR2 SMNVEV (reference sequence). This CDR3 reads CASSFMADSYEQYF. The CDR3 region has the DNA TGTGCCAGCAGTTTCATGGCGGACTCCTACGAGCAGTACTTC.

The gene calls are TRBV27 and TRBJ1-5; D gene ambiguous. Germline V gene data show CDR1 as MNHEY and CDR2 as SMNVEV (reference sequence). V dropped 5 bases and J dropped 0 bases, with 8 bases sitting between them. The CDR3 has 14 amino acids. The CDR3 coding sequence is TGTGCCAGCAGTCCCGGGATTAGCAATCAGCCCCAGCATTTT. As protein: CASSPGISNQPQHF.

This chain uses TRBV7-2 with TRBJ1-3; possible D gene TRBD1, 5 bases. The V and J ends lost 5 bases and 2 bases respectively, with 10 bases between them. The CDR3 consists of 14 residues. CDR1 and CDR2 (germline): SGHTA, FQGNSA. The CDR3 loop is CASSVQTAGNTIYF. The DNA of the CDR3 is TGTGCCAGCAGCGTTCAGACAGCTGGAAACACCATATATTTT.

The rearrangement joins TRBV7-2 to TRBJ2-5; D not certain. V shed 0 bases and J shed 2 bases, with 7 bases lying between them. Germline V CDR1 and CDR2: SGHTA, FQGNSA. The CDR3 consists of 14 residues. CDR3 in DNA: TGTGCCAGCAGCTTAGCCCTGGCTCAAGAGACCCAGTACTTC. This gives the protein CASSLALAQETQYF.

This sequence joins TRBV5-1 and TRBJ2-5; 7 bases agree with TRBD1. After removal of 0 bases from V and 5 bases from J, the junction contained 4 bases not matched to a gene. Germline V gene data show CDR1 as SGHRS and CDR2 as YFSETQ. CDR3 length equals 14 residues. The CDR3 DNA reads as TGCGCCAGCAGCTTGGTTTCGACAGGGGAGACCCAGTACTTC. Its translation is CASSLVSTGETQYF.

The CDR3 reads CASRPGSGGYNEQFF. As DNA, the CDR3 is TGTGCCAGCAGGCCCGGGTCGGGGGGCTACAATGAGCAGTTCTTC. The chain couples TRBV7-9 to TRBJ2-1; 7 nucleotides match TRBD2. The CDR3 extends over 15 amino acids. Germline values: CDR1 SEHNR, CDR2 FQNEAQ (reference sequence). V shed 6 bases and J 3 bases; nucleotides not matched to a gene: 8.

The V call is TRBV7-7, the J call TRBJ2-1, with D perhaps matching TRBD2 (7 bases). Germline CDR1 is SSHAT and CDR2 is FNYEAQ (reference sequence). Trimming stripped 0 bases from V and 8 bases from J, with 17 bases between. The CDR3 is 16 residues long. The CDR3 DNA follows: TGTGCCAGCAGCTTAGCGCAGGGCGGGGGCCCCCATGAGCAGTTCTTC. It specifies CASSLAQGGGPHEQFF.

The J gene is TRBJ2-2, the V gene TRBV9; TRBD1 agrees at 8 bases. V trimming: 0 bases; J trimming: 7 bases; junction bases outside the gene matches: 8. The CDR3 sequence is 16 residues long. The germline CDR1 and CDR2 sequences are SGDLS and YYNGEE. The CDR3 loop is CASSVDRAGGVGELFF. CDR3 nucleotides: TGTGCCAGCAGCGTAGACCGCGCAGGGGGCGTCGGGGAGCTGTTTTTT.

This clone was counted only a few times. CDR3 in amino acids: CASSLSLGQKNTEAFF. CDR3 nucleotides: TGCGCCAGCAGCTTGAGTTTGGGACAGAAGAACACTGAAGCTTTCTTT. The rearrangement uses TRBV5-1 and TRBJ1-1; 7 bases line up with TRBD1. The CDR3 has 16 residues. Trimming cost V 1 base and J 1 base; bases outside gene matches: 7. The germline gives CDR1 SGHRS, CDR2 YFSETQ.

The J gene is TRBJ2-5, the V gene TRBV10-2; D ambiguous. Trimming pared 4 bases from V and 5 bases from J, leaving 8 bases between. This CDR3 contains 12 residues. Per germline, CDR1 WSHSY and CDR2 SAAADI. The DNA of the CDR3 is TGCGCCAGCAGTGCCAACGGGGAGACCCAGTACTTC. Protein: CASSANGETQYF.